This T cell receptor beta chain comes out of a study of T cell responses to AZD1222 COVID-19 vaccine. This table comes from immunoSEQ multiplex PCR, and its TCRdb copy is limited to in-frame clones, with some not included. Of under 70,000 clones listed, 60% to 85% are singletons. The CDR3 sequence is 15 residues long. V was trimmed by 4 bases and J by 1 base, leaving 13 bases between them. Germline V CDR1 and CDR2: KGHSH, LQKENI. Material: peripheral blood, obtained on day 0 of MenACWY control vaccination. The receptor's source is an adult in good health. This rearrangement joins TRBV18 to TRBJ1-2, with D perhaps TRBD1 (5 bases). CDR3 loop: CASSREGDGNYGYTF. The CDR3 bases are TGTGCCAGCTCACGCGAAGGGGACGGTAACTATGGCTACACCTTC.